This T cell receptor (beta chain) emerged from a study of blood T cell repertoires in COVID-19. Study overall: Acute-phase and convalescent COVID-19 samples originated in the United States, Italy and Spain.

Participant reports of clinical history set cohort assignment. Germline loops: CDR1 KGHSH, CDR2 LQKENI. The V and J ends lost 6 bases and 0 bases, in that order; junction bases with no gene match: 16. The CDR3 is made up of 20 amino acids. Original handling: Estimation of nucleated cell counts relied on the amplification of reference gene primers. Profiled with immunoSEQ multiplex PCR; TCRdb holds only in-frame clones, not every one. The V and J calls and the clone size are those of that table, but D and trimming were determined from the DNA. The profile covers fewer than 250,000 clones, with less than 85% appearing a single time and less than 2% taken by the ten largest.

The gene calls are TRBV18 and TRBJ2-6, with TRBD1 matching 8 bases. Sequenced: PBMCs or T cells enriched from blood (not recorded which). This TCR derives from a man aged 60 to 75 who had recovered from COVID-19. The CDR3 is CASSPAVLQGDGSGANVLTF. CDR3 bases: TGTGCCAGCTCTCCCGCGGTATTACAGGGGGACGGCTCTGGGGCCAACGTCCTGACTTTC.